This TCR beta chain appears in the sequencing data of a study of T cells in Graves' hyperthyroidism and ophthalmopathy. This clonotype was counted ten times or more. Patients aged 18 to 65 had newly diagnosed hyperthyroidism of under 2 months' duration. Thyroid ultrasound and orbital computed tomography, with clinical symptoms and serum thyroxine and TRAb, informed diagnoses. Authors of the study amplified TCR beta CDR3 regions from RNA transcripts. HTBI primers were the set used in a first-round RT-PCR of the TCR CDR3. TCRdb reprocessed the multiplex PCR reads with MiXCR, giving one entry per CDR3 protein. The table shows 400,000 to 600,000 distinct CDR3 sequences, with roughly 20% occurring only once. The sequencing sample was made of blood. This TCR was sampled from a man in his late teens or twenties with Graves' hyperthyroidism.

The CDR3 loop is CASSLSGTLNYGYTF. The CDR3 DNA reads as TGTGCCAGCAGTTTGTCAGGGACACTCAACTATGGCTACACCTTC. This chain connects TRBV27 to TRBJ1-2, with D perhaps matching TRBD1 (6 bases). The CDR3 runs 15 residues. V gave up 3 bases and J gave up 2 bases, with 13 bases separating them. The germline gives CDR1 MNHEY, CDR2 SMNVEV (reference sequence).